The T cell receptor (beta chain) described here comes from a study of technical replicates of blood from several donors. Assay used: immunoSEQ multiplex PCR; TCRdb lists only in-frame clones, some missing. Of 75,000 to 90,000 clones in the sample, 85% to 95% were seen once. The V end lost 5 bases, the J end lost 3 bases, and 13 bases lay between the germline ends. CDR1 SGHVS and CDR2 FQNEAQ come from the germline V gene. This CDR3 contains 14 residues. This clone is a singleton in its sample. V is TRBV7-8 and J is TRBJ2-5; D not certain. The sequenced material came from T cells isolated from PBMCs. This receptor was taken from a human donor in good health. The CDR3 nucleotides read TGTGCCAGCAGCCGTGGAGTGTACGAAGAGACCCAGTACTTC. As protein: CASSRGVYEETQYF.